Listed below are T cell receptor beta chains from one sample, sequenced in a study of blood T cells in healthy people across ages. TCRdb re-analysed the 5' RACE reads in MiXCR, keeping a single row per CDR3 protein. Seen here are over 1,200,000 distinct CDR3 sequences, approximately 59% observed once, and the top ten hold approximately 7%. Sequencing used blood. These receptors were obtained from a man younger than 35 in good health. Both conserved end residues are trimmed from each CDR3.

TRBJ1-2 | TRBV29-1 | SVVGGIGGYT
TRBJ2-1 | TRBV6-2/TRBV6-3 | ATNLDAGTYNEQF
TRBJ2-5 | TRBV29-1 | SVEGGARGVQTQY
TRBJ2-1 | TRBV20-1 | SARYGQAYNEQF
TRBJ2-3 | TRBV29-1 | SVEYRVDTQY
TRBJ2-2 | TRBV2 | ASNTDGGWAGELF
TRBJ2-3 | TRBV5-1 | ASSPQTDLRTDTKY
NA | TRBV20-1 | SARAFRALSYEQY
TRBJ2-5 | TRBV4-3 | ASSQDIHRGQETQY
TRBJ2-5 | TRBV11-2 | ASSSWPTSGDNNEQY
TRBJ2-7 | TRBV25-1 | ASRSRQDRGREQY
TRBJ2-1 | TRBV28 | ASKVAGAGYNEQF
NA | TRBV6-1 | ASSEAGDEQY
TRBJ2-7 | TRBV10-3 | AISERGRRSYEQY
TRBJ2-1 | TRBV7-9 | ASSLAAGGPGNEQF
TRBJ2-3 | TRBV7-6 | ASSLGFGYSAGGTLTDTQY
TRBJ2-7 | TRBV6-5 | ASSYEAGFNEQY
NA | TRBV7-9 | ASSLTGLLGEQY
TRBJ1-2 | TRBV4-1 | ASSQARTGHYGYT
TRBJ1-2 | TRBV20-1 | SAPKQLPYGYT
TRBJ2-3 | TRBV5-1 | ASRIGQSTDTQY
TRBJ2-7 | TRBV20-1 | SARDRSGRGYEQY
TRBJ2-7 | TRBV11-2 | ASSFPLSYEQY
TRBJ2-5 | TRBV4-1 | ASSQANGQQY
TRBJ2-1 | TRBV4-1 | ASSQGTGGDEQF
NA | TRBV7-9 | AGSSRLGRTASYEQY
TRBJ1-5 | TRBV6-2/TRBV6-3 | ASTQQGHNQPQH
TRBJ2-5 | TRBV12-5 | ASVPRGQETQY
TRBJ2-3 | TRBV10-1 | ASSESGRPDTQY
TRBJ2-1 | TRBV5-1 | ASSSMRLVSYNEQF
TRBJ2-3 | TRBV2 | ASSAYQRTDTQY
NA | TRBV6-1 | ASSPDRGISGRSYEQY
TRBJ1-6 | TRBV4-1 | ASSQVVSQNSPLH
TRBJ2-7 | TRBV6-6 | ASSYEGSYEQY
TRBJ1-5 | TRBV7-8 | ASSLFGAVAQPGPQH
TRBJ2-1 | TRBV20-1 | SAPRTGGNEQF
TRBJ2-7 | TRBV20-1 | SAQGPGTVYEQY
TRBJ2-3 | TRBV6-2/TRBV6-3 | ASRRDIRTDTQY
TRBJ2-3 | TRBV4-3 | ASSQNREGDTQY
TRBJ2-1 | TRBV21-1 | AGSKGTLAGVKGYNEQF
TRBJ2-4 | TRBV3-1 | ASSPARDSRGDIQY
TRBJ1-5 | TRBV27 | ASSRGQTNQPQH
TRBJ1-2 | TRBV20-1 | SARQRYGYT
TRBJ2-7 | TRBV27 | ASSFSRVGVDEQY
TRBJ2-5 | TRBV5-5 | ASSQTLVSSQETQY